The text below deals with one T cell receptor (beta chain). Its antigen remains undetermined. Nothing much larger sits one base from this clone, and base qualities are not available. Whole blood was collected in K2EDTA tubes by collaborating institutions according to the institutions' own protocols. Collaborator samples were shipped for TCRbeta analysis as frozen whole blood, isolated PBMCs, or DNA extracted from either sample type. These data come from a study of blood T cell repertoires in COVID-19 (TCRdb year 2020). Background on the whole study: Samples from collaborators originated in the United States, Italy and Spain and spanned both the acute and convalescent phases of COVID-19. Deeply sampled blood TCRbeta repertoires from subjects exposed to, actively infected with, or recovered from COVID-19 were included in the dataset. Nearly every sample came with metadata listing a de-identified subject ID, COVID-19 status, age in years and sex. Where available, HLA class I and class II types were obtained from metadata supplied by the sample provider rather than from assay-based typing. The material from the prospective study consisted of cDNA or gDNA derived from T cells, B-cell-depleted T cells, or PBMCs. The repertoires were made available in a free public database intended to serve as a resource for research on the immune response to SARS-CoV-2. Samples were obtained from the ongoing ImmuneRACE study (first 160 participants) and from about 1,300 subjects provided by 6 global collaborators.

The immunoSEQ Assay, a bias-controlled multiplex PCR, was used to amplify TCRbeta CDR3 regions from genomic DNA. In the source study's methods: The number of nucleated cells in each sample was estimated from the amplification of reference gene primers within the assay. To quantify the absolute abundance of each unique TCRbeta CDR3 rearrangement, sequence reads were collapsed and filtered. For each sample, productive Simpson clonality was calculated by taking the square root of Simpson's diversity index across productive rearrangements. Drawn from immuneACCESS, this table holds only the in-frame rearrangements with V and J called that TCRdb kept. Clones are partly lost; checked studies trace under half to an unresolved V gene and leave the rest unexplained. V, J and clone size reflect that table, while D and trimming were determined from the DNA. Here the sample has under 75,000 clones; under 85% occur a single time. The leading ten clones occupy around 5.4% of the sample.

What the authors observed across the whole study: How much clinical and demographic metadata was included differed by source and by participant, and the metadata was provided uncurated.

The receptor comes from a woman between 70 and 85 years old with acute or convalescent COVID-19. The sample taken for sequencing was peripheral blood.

The CDR3 protein: CASSEALPGTDSYEQYF. The nucleotide sequence is given as TGTGCCAGCAGTGAAGCGCTTCCTGGGACAGACTCCTACGAGCAGTACTTC. The rearrangement joined TRBV2 to TRBJ2-7; TRBD1 fits 7 bases in the junction. The CDR3 runs 17 residues from the cysteine to the phenylalanine. Only the CDR3 region is kept as DNA, spanning 51 bases read in frame from base 1. V trim: 0 bases; J trim: 0 bases; unmatched bases: 8. CDR1 and CDR2, per the germline V gene, are SNHLY and FYNNEI.